A single sample is the source of the 24 T cell receptor beta chains below, sequenced in a study of blood T cell repertoires in COVID-19. Assay: immunoSEQ multiplex PCR; the TCRdb copy retains only in-frame clones and omits some. The sample consists of 130,000 to 150,000 clones, 75% to 90% of them appearing once. Sequences were obtained from peripheral blood. These receptors all stem from a man aged 45 to 65 who had recovered from COVID-19.

V usage is TRBV4-1 and J usage is TRBJ2-1; 7 nucleotides line up with TRBD1. The CDR3 is made up of 13 amino acids. Per germline, CDR1 MGHRA and CDR2 YSYEKL. V trimming: 1 base; J trimming: 6 bases; junction bases outside the gene matches: 0. DNA for the CDR3: TGCGCCAGCAGCCAAGGACAGGGCAATGAGCAGTTCTTC. Protein: CASSQGQGNEQFF.

The chain recombines TRBV4-2 with TRBJ1-2; D call uncertain. Germline V gene lookup returns CDR1 LGHNA and CDR2 YNFKEQ. This CDR3 has 16 residues. Trimming removed 0 bases from V and 5 bases from J, with 16 bases in between. The CDR3: CASSQDLGRDGYGYTF. The CDR3 coding sequence is TGTGCCAGCAGCCAAGATTTAGGGAGGGATGGTTATGGCTACACCTTC.

This sequence joins TRBV13 and TRBJ1-2, with TRBD1 identical over 8 bases. The CDR3 extends over 17 amino acids. Trimming at V came to 5 bases and at J to 3 bases, leaving 14 bases not matched to a gene. Germline V gene data show CDR1 as PRHDT and CDR2 as FYEKMQ (reference sequence). Written as DNA, the CDR3 is TGTGCCAGCAGCCTCCGGGGCAGGGGGCTGGTGGACTATGGCTACACCTTC. Translation: CASSLRGRGLVDYGYTF.

The chain couples TRBV4-3 to TRBJ2-5, with 8 nucleotides matching TRBD1. Per germline, CDR1 LGHNA and CDR2 YSLEER. The ends lost 3 bases at V and 2 bases at J; junction bases unmatched: 5. The CDR3 spans 15 residues. Here the CDR3 reads CASSQDRVTQETQYF. The CDR3 bases are TGCGCCAGCAGCCAGGACAGGGTTACACAAGAGACCCAGTACTTC.

This clone was observed once. The chain recombines TRBV6-5 with TRBJ1-6; perhaps TRBD1 as D (5 bases). Trimming stripped 4 bases from V and 5 bases from J, with 9 bases between. CDR3 length equals 14 residues. Germline values: CDR1 MNHEY, CDR2 SVGAGI. CDR3 sequence: CASSFARDNSPLHF. In DNA form, the CDR3 reads TGTGCCAGCAGTTTCGCCAGGGATAATTCACCCCTCCACTTT.

The chain has TRBV6-5 and TRBJ1-6, with 7 bases identical to TRBD1. This CDR3 region has 16 residues. V was clipped by 2 bases and J by 5 bases; unmatched bases: 6. The germline gives CDR1 MNHEY, CDR2 SVGAGI. CDR3 amino acids: CASSYPGDRHNSPLHF. CDR3 DNA sequence: TGTGCCAGCAGTTACCCTGGGGACAGACATAATTCACCCCTCCACTTT.

The chain is built from TRBV7-9 and TRBJ2-2; 11 bases align to TRBD2. V lost 3 bases to trimming and J lost 6 bases; unmatched junction nucleotides: 3. CDR3 length: 15 residues. Germline loops: CDR1 SEHNR, CDR2 FQNEAQ (reference sequence). CDR3 coding DNA: TGTGCCAGCAGCTTGACTAGCGGGGTAGCCGGGGAGCTGTTTTTT. Translated: CASSLTSGVAGELFF.

The chain links TRBV7-8 to TRBJ1-1, with unresolved D. This CDR3 has 13 residues. V was pared by 5 bases and J by 7 bases, with 14 bases between. CDR1 and CDR2 (germline): SGHVS, FQNEAQ. CDR3 coding DNA: TGTGCCAGCAGCCCACTTTTTCTTAGTGAAGCTTTCTTT. Protein: CASSPLFLSEAFF.

The chain links TRBV19 to TRBJ2-3; 9 bases map to TRBD2. Germline assignment: CDR1 LNHDA and CDR2 SQIVND (reference sequence). Losses at the gene ends were 1 base for V and 4 bases for J; bases not matched to a gene: 6. The CDR3 contains 16 residues. The DNA of the CDR3 is TGTGCCAGTAGTATAGTCGGCGGGGGGGTGGCAGATACGCAGTATTTT. Its translation: CASSIVGGGVADTQYF.

This clone was found once. The J gene is TRBJ2-5, the V gene TRBV6-2 or TRBV6-3; 11 bases are shared with TRBD2. The V gene's germline CDR1 is MNHEY and CDR2 SVGEGT. The V segment lost 6 bases and the J segment 7 bases; nucleotides outside the gene matches: 16. This CDR3 is built from 17 residues. CDR3 DNA: TGTGCCAGCAGCCGGGGAGGACTAGCGGGTAGAGGGGGGACCCAGTACTTC. This encodes CASSRGGLAGRGGTQYF.

The chain is built from TRBV27 and TRBJ2-5; 9 bases fit TRBD2. V shed 3 bases, J shed 2 bases, and the junction held 4 bases outside the gene matches. Germline V gene data show CDR1 as MNHEY and CDR2 as SMNVEV (reference sequence). The CDR3 is made up of 15 amino acids. The CDR3 here is CASSLIAGEQETQYF. CDR3 nucleotide sequence: TGTGCCAGCAGTTTGATAGCGGGGGAGCAAGAGACCCAGTACTTC.

The V and J genes are TRBV18 and TRBJ2-5; 8 bases agree with TRBD1. Germline V lookup: CDR1 KGHSH, CDR2 LQKENI. The CDR3 loop spans 15 amino acids. J lost 2 bases, V lost 3 bases, and 5 bases had no gene match. The CDR3 sequence is CASSPDTGGQETQYF. Written as DNA, the CDR3 is TGTGCCAGCTCACCGGATACAGGGGGACAAGAGACCCAGTACTTC.

V usage is TRBV7-8 and J usage is TRBJ1-4, with unresolved D. V was clipped by 5 bases and J by 14 bases, with 27 bases between them. CDR1 and CDR2 from the germline V gene are SGHVS and FQNEAQ. CDR3 length: 16 amino acids. The CDR3 loop reads CASSPKRVSAEKILFF. The CDR3 DNA is TGTGCCAGCAGCCCCAAGAGGGTCAGTGCCGAAAAGATTCTGTTTTTT.

The chain carries TRBV30 and TRBJ1-2; D is possibly TRBD1 (6 bases). The V end was cut by 0 bases, the J end by 6 bases, with 8 bases between. The CDR3 extends over 12 amino acids. Germline V gene data show CDR1 as GTSNPN and CDR2 as SVGIG (reference sequence). As DNA, the CDR3 is TGTGCCTGGAGTGTACAGGGTGATGGCTACACCTTC. Protein: CAWSVQGDGYTF.

This clone was detected only a few times. The J gene is TRBJ1-1, the V gene TRBV12-5, with 11 bases that match TRBD1. With V trimmed by 5 bases and J by 4 bases, 6 bases remained unmatched. Per the germline V gene, CDR1 is LGHNT and CDR2 is FRNRAP. This CDR3 is 15 amino acids long. CDR3 in DNA: TGTGCTAGTGGTAGAAGGACAGGGGGCCCCACTGAAGCTTTCTTT. Translation: CASGRRTGGPTEAFF. Together with reference TRBV12-5 and TRBJ1-1, the CDR3 gives the full variable domain: DARVTQTPRHKVTEMGQEVTMRCQPILGHNTVFWYRQTMMQGLELLAYFRNRAPLDDSGMPKDRFSAEMPDATLATLKIQPSEPRDSAVYFCASGRRTGGPTEAFFGQGTRLTVV.

The V gene is TRBV9, the J gene TRBJ2-7; the match to TRBD2 covers 9 bases. The CDR3 sequence is 17 residues long. The V gene's germline CDR1 is SGDLS and CDR2 YYNGEE. V gave up 0 bases and J gave up 3 bases; unmatched junction bases: 10. Here the CDR3 DNA reads TGTGCCAGCAGCGTAGAGAAGCGGGGGGTTTTTTACTACGAGCAGTACTTC. This codes for CASSVEKRGVFYYEQYF.

V is TRBV5-4 and J is TRBJ2-5; no clear D gene. The ends were cut back, 2 bases at V and 5 bases at J, with 13 bases in the middle. CDR3 length equals 14 residues. Germline-derived CDR1 and CDR2 are SGHNT and YYREEE (reference sequence). The CDR3 spells CASSLNGRVETQYF. Written as DNA, the CDR3 is TGTGCCAGCAGCTTAAACGGCCGGGTTGAGACCCAGTACTTC.

The rearrangement links TRBV27 to TRBJ1-2; possible D gene TRBD1, 6 bases. The V end lost 3 bases, the J end lost 4 bases, and 21 bases lay between the germline ends. This CDR3 is 17 amino acids long. CDR1 and CDR2 from the germline V gene are MNHEY and SMNVEV (reference sequence). This CDR3 reads CASSFRTVDRNSYGYTF. The CDR3 bases are TGTGCCAGCAGTTTTCGGACCGTGGACAGAAACTCCTATGGCTACACCTTC.

The genes are TRBV7-2 and TRBJ2-7; D remains ambiguous. Looked up from germline, CDR1 is SGHTA and CDR2 is FQGNSA. This CDR3 comprises 15 residues. Trimming cost V 2 bases and J 2 bases, with 13 bases left between them. CDR3 DNA: TGTGCCAGCAGCTTACGGGTTGGCATTACCTACGAGCAGTACTTC. This codes for CASSLRVGITYEQYF.

J is TRBJ1-6 and V is TRBV6-1, with D unresolved. Trimming stripped 3 bases from V and 11 bases from J, with 11 bases between. Germline CDR1 reads MNHNS; CDR2 reads SASEGT. This CDR3 is built from 13 residues. The CDR3 sequence is CASSEPGWTPLHF. The DNA for the CDR3 is TGTGCCAGCAGTGAGCCGGGGTGGACACCCCTCCACTTT.

The J gene is TRBJ2-7, the V gene TRBV11-2; maybe TRBD1 (6 bases). CDR1 is SGHAT and CDR2 is FQNNGV in the germline V gene. The length of the CDR3 is 16 residues. V was pared by 5 bases and J by 2 bases, with 19 bases between. The CDR3 DNA sequence: TGTGCCAGCAGCCCCTTAAACAGGGCTTCCGCCTACGAGCAGTACTTC. Its protein product is CASSPLNRASAYEQYF.

This chain links TRBV3-1 (or the pseudogene TRBV3-2) with TRBJ2-1, with D tentatively TRBD2 (6 bases). This CDR3 has 15 amino acids. CDR1 LGHDT and CDR2 YNNKEL come from the germline V gene (reference sequence). Between the trimmed V and J ends, which lost 0 bases and 4 bases, there was a span of 10 bases. The CDR3 DNA reads TGTGCCAGCAGCCAAGAGGGGACTTTATACAATGAGCAGTTCTTC. It codes for CASSQEGTLYNEQFF.

The chain combines TRBV6-5 with TRBJ1-4; 7 bases are shared with TRBD1. This CDR3 comprises 15 residues. V dropped 4 bases and J dropped 11; count of bases not matched to a gene: 13. The germline V gene has CDR1 MNHEY and CDR2 SVGAGI. The CDR3 loop reads CASSFLQGETKKLFF. The CDR3 nucleotides are TGTGCCAGCAGTTTTTTGCAGGGGGAGACTAAGAAACTGTTTTTT.

The chain joins TRBV6-5 to TRBJ2-5; weak D call: TRBD2 (6 bases). CDR1 is MNHEY, CDR2 SVGAGI, per germline. This CDR3 contains 13 residues. The V gene lost 8 bases and the J gene lost 0 bases, with 10 bases spanning the gap. The CDR3 DNA follows: TGTGCCAGCTCTAGCGTGTACCAAGAGACCCAGTACTTC. Protein sequence: CASSSVYQETQYF.